The sample holds one count of the clone carrying this T cell receptor (beta chain). Its antigen is still unknown. The donors were in the roughly 130-subject validation cohort, distinct from the roughly 720-subject first cohort. These data are taken from a study of cytomegalovirus exposure and HLA in healthy donors. Findings of the study overall: Subsequent analysis of the 95 to 150 validation repertoires found a tendency for first-cohort TCR clusters to co-occur. A classifier reportedly called cytomegalovirus status with high sensitivity and specificity. Some TCR beta chains (more than 150 of them) were listed as cytomegalovirus-associated.

Here immunoSEQ multiplex PCR was the method, and the copy in TCRdb shows in-frame clones only, minus some. The sample has around 52,000 clones; more than 80% are singletons. Sequences were obtained from PBMCs. The clonotype originates from a woman between 18 and 30 years old in good health and CMV-seronegative.

CDR3 sequence: CASSPFGGDGDYGYTF. The CDR3 DNA reads as TGTGCCAGCTCACCATTCGGAGGAGACGGGGACTATGGCTACACCTTC. The V call is TRBV18, the J call TRBJ1-2; D is undetermined. CDR3 length equals 16 residues. Germline CDR1 is KGHSH and CDR2 is LQKENI. V was trimmed by 2 bases and J by 3 bases, leaving 16 bases between them.